Here is one T cell receptor (beta chain) with its context. The data belong to a study of blood T cell repertoires in COVID-19. The wider study: Samples representing acute and convalescent COVID-19 were sourced from the United States, Italy and Spain.

This CDR3 has 12 residues. The germline V and J ends were trimmed by 5 bases and 3 bases, with 11 bases remaining between them. Germline V lookup: CDR1 SQVTM, CDR2 ANQGSEA. This table comes from immunoSEQ multiplex PCR, and its TCRdb copy is limited to in-frame clones, with some not included. The table shows some 270,000 clones, with approximately 91% occurring only once. Specimen: peripheral blood. The sequence was obtained from a man in his fifties or sixties with acute or convalescent COVID-19. The V call is TRBV29-1, the J call TRBJ2-7; D is possibly TRBD1 (5 bases). The CDR3 coding sequence is TGCAGCGTTAGGCACGGACACTACGAGCAGTACTTC. As protein: CSVRHGHYEQYF.